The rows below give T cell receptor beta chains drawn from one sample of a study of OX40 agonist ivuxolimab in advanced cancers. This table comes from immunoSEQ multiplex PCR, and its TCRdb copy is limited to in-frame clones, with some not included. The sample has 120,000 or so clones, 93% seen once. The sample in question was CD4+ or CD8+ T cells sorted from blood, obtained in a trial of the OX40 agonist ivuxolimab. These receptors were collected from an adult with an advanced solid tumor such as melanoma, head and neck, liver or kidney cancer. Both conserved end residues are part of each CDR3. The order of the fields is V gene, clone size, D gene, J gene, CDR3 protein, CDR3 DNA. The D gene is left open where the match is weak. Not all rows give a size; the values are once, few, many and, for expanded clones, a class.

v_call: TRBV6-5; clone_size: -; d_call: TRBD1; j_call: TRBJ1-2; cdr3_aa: CASSYGDRNGYTF; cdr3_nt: TGTGCCAGCAGTTACGGGGACAGGAACGGCTACACCTTC
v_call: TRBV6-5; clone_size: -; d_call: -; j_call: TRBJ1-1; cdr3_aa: CASSYSYDTEAFF; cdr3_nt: TGTGCCAGCAGTTACTCGTACGACACTGAAGCTTTCTTT
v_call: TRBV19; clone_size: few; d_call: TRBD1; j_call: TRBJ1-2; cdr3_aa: CASSHRGGGYTF; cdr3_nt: TGTGCCAGTAGTCACAGGGGCGGAGGCTACACCTTC
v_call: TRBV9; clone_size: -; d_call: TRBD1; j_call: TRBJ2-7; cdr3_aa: CASSPRQGSYEQYF; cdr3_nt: TGTGCCAGCAGCCCTCGACAGGGGTCCTACGAGCAGTACTTC
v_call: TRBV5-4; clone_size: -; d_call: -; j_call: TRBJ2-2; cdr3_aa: CASSLPGLGNTGELFF; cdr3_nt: TGTGCCAGCAGCCTCCCGGGACTCGGGAACACCGGGGAGCTGTTTTTT
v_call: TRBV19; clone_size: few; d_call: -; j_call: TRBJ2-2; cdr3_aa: CASSIEPDPNTGELFF; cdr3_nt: TGTGCCAGTAGTATAGAGCCAGATCCAAACACCGGGGAGCTGTTTTTT
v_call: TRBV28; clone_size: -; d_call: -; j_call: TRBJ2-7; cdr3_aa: CASRFKGPSSYEQYF; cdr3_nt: TGTGCCAGCAGGTTCAAAGGACCTAGCTCCTACGAGCAGTACTTC
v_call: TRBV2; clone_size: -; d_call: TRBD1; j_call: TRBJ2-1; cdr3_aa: CASRDVGQGLNEQFF; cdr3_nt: TGTGCCAGCAGGGACGTTGGACAGGGCCTCAATGAGCAGTTCTTC
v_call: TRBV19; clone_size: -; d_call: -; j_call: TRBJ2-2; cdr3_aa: CASRRQETNTGELFF; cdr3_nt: TGTGCCAGTCGCCGACAGGAGACGAACACCGGGGAGCTGTTTTTT
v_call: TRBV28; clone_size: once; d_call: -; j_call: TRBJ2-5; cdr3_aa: CASSSGGRGTQYF; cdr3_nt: TGTGCCAGCAGTTCCGGGGGGCGCGGGACCCAGTACTTC
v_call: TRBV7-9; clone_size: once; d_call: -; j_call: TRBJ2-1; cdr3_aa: CASSSLANEQFF; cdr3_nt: TGTGCCAGCAGCTCCCTAGCAAATGAGCAGTTCTTC
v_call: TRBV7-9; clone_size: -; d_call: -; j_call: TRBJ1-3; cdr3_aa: CASRRGSSGNTIYF; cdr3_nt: TGTGCCAGCAGGCGGGGGAGCTCTGGAAACACCATATATTTT
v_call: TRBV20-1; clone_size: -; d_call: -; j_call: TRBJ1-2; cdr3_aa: CSASGDTGYTF; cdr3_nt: TGCAGTGCTAGTGGGGACACCGGCTACACCTTC
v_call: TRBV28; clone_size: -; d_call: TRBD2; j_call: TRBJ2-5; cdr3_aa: CASSSSGTSEKETQYF; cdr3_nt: TGTGCCAGCAGTTCATCCGGGACTAGCGAAAAAGAGACCCAGTACTTC
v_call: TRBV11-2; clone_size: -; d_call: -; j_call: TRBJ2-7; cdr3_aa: CASSLGRARYEQYF; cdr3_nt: TGTGCCAGCAGCTTAGGCAGGGCCCGCTACGAGCAGTACTTC
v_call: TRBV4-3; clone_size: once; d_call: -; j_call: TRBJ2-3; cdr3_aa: CASSQELYHTQYF; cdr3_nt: TGCGCCAGCAGCCAAGAGTTGTATCATACGCAGTATTTT
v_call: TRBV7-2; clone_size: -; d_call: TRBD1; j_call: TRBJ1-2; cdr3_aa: CASSHPPDSGGGYTF; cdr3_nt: TGTGCCAGCAGCCATCCCCCCGATTCAGGGGGAGGCTACACCTTC
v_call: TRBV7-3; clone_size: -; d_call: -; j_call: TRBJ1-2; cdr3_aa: CASSLTSGRGYTF; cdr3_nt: TGTGCCAGCAGCTTAACGAGCGGGCGTGGCTACACCTTC
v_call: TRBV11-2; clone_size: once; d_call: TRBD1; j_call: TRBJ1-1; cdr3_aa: CASSPEGQAVNTEAFF; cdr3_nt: TGTGCCAGCAGCCCAGAAGGACAGGCCGTTAACACTGAAGCTTTCTTT
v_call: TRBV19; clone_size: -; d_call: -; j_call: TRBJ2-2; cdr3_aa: CASSIRGASGSGELFF; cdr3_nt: TGTGCCAGTAGTATACGGGGGGCATCAGGTTCCGGGGAGCTGTTTTTT
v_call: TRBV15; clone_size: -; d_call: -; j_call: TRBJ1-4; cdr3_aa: CATSKTKDTQGLHEKLFF; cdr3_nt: TGTGCCACCAGCAAAACTAAGGACACTCAAGGCCTCCATGAAAAACTGTTTTTT